This TCR beta chain was recovered during a study of blood T cell repertoires in COVID-19. Sequencing was performed with immunoSEQ multiplex PCR; in TCRdb, only in-frame clones are kept and a portion is missing. The table has about 240,000 clones, around 90% seen once. Germline V CDR1 and CDR2: MNHNS, SASEGT. The CDR3 totals 16 residues. The junction had 4 bases not matched to a gene; V was cut back by 1 base and J by 2 bases. This clonotype originated in a man between 60 and 75 years old who had recovered from COVID-19. The specimen was peripheral blood. This rearrangement joins TRBV6-1 to TRBJ2-3; 9 nucleotides line up with TRBD2. CDR3 in amino acids: CASSEVRGGPTDTQYF. DNA of the CDR3: TGTGCCAGCAGTGAAGTGCGGGGGGGCCCCACAGATACGCAGTATTTT.